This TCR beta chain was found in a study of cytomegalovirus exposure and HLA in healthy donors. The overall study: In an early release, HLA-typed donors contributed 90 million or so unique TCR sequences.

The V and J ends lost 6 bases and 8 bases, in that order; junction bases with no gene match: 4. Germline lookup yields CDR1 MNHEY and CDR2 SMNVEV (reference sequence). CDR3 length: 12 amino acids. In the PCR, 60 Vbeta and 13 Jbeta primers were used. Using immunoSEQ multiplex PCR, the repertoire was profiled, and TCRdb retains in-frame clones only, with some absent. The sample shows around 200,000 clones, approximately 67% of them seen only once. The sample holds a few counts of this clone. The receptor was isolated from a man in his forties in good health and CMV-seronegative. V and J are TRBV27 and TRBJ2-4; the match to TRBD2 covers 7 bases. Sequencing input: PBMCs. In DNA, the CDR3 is TGTGCCAGCAGGGAGCGGGACCACATTCAGTACTTC. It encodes CASRERDHIQYF.